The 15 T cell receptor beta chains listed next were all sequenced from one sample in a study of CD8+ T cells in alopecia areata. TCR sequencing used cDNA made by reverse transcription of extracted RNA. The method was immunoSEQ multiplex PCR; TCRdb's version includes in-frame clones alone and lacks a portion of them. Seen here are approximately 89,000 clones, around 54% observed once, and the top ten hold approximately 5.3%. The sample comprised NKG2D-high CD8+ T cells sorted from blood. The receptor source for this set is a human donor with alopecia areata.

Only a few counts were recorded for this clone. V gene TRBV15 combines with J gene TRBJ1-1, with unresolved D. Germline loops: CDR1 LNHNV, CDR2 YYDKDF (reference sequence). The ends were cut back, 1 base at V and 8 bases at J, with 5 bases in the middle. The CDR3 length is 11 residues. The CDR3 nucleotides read TGTGCCACCAGCAGAGCCTCCGAAGCTTTCTTT. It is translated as CATSRASEAFF.

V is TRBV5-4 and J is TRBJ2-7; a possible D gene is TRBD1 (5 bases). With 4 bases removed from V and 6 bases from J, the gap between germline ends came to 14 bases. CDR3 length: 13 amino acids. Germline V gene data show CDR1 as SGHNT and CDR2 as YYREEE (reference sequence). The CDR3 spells CASSATTGGEQYF. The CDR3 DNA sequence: TGTGCCAGCAGCGCAACTACAGGCGGCGAGCAGTACTTC.

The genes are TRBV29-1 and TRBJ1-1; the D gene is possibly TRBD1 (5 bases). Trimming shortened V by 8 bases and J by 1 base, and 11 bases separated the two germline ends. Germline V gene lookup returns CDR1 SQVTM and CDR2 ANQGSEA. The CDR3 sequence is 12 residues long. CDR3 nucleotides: TGCAGCACGAAGACAGCGAACACTGAAGCTTTCTTT. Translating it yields CSTKTANTEAFF. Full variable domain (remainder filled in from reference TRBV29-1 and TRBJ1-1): SAVISQKPSRDICQRGTSLTIQCQVDSQVTMMFWYRQQPGQSLTLIATANQGSEATYESGFVIDKFPISRPNLTFSTLTVSNMSPEDSSIYLCSTKTANTEAFFGQGTRLTVV.

CDR3 sequence reads: CSARDSGELFF. The CDR3 DNA is TGCAGTGCTAGAGATTCAGGGGAGCTGTTTTTT. This chain uses TRBV20-1 with TRBJ2-2, with D unresolved. Per the germline V gene, CDR1 is DFQATT and CDR2 is SNEGSKA (reference sequence). V was pared by 0 bases and J by 8 bases, with 4 bases between. This CDR3 contains 11 residues.

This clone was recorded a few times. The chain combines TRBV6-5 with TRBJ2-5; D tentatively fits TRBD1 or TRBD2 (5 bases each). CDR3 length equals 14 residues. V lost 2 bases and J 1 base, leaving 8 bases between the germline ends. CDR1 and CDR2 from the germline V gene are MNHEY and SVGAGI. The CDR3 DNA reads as TGTGCCAGCAGTTACGGGGGAAGCCAAGAGACCCAGTACTTC. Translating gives CASSYGGSQETQYF.

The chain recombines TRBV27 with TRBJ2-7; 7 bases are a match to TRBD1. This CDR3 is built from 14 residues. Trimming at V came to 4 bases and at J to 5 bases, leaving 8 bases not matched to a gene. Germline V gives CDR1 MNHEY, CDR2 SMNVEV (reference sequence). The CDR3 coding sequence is TGTGCCAGCAGTTCTCCGACAGGGACGCACGAGCAGTACTTC. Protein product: CASSSPTGTHEQYF.

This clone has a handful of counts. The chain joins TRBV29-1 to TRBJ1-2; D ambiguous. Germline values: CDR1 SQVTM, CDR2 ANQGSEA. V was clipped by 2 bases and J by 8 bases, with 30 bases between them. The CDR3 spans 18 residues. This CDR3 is CSVEWVRTGGSAPEGYTF. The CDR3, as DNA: TGCAGCGTTGAATGGGTCAGGACGGGCGGCTCGGCCCCGGAGGGCTACACCTTC.

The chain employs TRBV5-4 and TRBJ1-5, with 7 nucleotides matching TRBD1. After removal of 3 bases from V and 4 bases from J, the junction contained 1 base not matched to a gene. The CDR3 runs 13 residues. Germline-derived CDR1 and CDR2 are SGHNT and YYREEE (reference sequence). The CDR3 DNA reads TGTGCCAGCAGCTCGGGACAGAATCAGCCCCAGCATTTT. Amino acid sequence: CASSSGQNQPQHF.

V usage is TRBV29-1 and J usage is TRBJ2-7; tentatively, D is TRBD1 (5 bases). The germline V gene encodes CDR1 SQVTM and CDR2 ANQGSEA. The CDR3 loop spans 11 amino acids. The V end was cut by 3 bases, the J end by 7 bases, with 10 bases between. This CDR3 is CSVESKGEQYF. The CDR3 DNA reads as TGCAGCGTTGAGTCGAAGGGGGAGCAGTACTTC.

Here the CDR3 reads CASSLTGGLPEAFF. The CDR3 coding sequence is TGTGCCAGCAGTTTGACAGGGGGATTACCTGAAGCTTTCTTT. The chain recombines TRBV27 with TRBJ1-1, with 9 positions matching TRBD1. J lost 6 bases, V lost 3 bases, and 5 bases had no gene match. The CDR3 is 14 residues long. CDR1 MNHEY and CDR2 SMNVEV come from the germline V gene (reference sequence).

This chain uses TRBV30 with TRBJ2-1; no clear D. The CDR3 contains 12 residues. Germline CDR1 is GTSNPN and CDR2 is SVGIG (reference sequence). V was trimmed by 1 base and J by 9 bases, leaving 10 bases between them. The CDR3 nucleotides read TGTGCCTGGAGTGCAATAAATAGTGAGCAGTTCTTC. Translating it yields CAWSAINSEQFF.

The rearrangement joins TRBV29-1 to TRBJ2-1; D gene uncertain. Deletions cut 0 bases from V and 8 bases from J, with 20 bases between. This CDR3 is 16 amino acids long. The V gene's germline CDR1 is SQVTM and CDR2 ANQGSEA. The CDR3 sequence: CSVEDQVLGTADEQFF. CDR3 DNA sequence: TGCAGCGTTGAAGATCAGGTATTGGGAACAGCCGATGAGCAGTTCTTC.

The DNA of the CDR3 is TGCGCCAGCAGCCAGGCTCCGAGCTCCTACGAGCAGTACTTC. It is translated as CASSQAPSSYEQYF. The chain combines TRBV4-3 with TRBJ2-7; D unresolved. The length of the CDR3 is 14 residues. V was cut by 3 bases and J by 0 bases, with 9 bases left in between. Germline V gene data show CDR1 as LGHNA and CDR2 as YSLEER.

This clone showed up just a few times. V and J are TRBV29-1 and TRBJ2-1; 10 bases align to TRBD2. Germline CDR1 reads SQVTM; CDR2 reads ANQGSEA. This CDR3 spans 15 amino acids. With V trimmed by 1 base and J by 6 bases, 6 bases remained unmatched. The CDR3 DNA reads TGCAGCGTTGAAGGGTCAGCGGGAGGGCCCAATGAGCAGTTCTTC. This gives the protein CSVEGSAGGPNEQFF.

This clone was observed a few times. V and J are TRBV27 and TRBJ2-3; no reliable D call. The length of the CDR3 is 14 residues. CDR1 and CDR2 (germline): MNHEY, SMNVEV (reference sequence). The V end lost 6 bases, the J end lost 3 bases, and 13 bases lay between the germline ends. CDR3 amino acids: CASSSSLRTDTQYF. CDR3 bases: TGTGCCAGCAGCTCCTCCCTCCGGACAGATACGCAGTATTTT.